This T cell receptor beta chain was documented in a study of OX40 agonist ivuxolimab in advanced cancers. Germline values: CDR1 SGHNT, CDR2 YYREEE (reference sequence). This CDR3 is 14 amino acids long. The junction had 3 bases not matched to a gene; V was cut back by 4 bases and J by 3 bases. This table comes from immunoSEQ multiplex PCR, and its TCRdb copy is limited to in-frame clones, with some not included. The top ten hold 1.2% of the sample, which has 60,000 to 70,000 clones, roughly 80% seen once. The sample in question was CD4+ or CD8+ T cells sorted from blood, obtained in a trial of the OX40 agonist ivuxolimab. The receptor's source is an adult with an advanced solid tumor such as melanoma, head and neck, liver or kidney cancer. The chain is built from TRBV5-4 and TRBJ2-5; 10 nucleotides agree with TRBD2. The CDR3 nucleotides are TGTGCCAGCAGCCTCAGCGGGGGGGAAGAGACCCAGTACTTC. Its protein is CASSLSGGEETQYF.